The 17 T cell receptor beta chains below all came from one sample that was sequenced in a study of T cell responses to AZD1222 COVID-19 vaccine. Generated by immunoSEQ multiplex PCR, the TCRdb table keeps only in-frame clones and is missing some. In the table there are around 160,000 clones, around 83% of which are singletons. The input for sequencing was peripheral blood, taken on day 0 of MenACWY control vaccination. Every receptor here comes from an adult in good health.

The chain employs TRBV18 and TRBJ1-1, with 11 bases matching TRBD1. The germline CDR1 and CDR2 sequences are KGHSH and LQKENI. V shed 4 bases, J shed 3 bases, and the junction held 4 bases outside the gene matches. This CDR3 region has 15 residues. The CDR3 nucleotides read TGTGCCAGCTCACAGGACAGGGGGCGGCACACTGAAGCTTTCTTT. Translation: CASSQDRGRHTEAFF.

This chain joins TRBV6-1 and TRBJ1-5; D unresolved. The CDR3 runs 16 residues. Germline CDR1 MNHNS, CDR2 SASEGT. The germline V and J ends were trimmed by 4 bases and 4 bases, with 17 bases remaining between them. The CDR3 region has the DNA TGTGCCAGCAGTGCCTCGGCGCATCCAATTAATCAGCCCCAGCATTTT. Protein sequence: CASSASAHPINQPQHF.

The chain uses TRBV28 and TRBJ2-7; 9 bases are shared with TRBD1. Germline CDR1 is MDHEN and CDR2 is SYDVKM. CDR3 length equals 14 residues. With V trimmed by 4 bases and J by 3 bases, 4 bases remained unmatched. CDR3 bases: TGTGCCAGCAGTTCCGGGACAGGGCACTACGAGCAGTACTTC. It is translated as CASSSGTGHYEQYF.

The gene calls are TRBV7-6 and TRBJ2-7; TRBD1 agrees at 8 bases. Germline V gene sequence: CDR1 SGHVS, CDR2 FNYEAQ. Trimming removed 5 bases from V and 6 bases from J; junction bases left unmatched: 3. CDR3 length: 12 residues. This CDR3 is CASSPDRGEQYF. CDR3 nucleotide sequence: TGTGCCAGCAGCCCTGACAGGGGCGAGCAGTACTTC.

The chain carries TRBV7-9 and TRBJ2-1; TRBD2 agrees at 14 bases. The CDR3 loop spans 15 amino acids. CDR1 is SEHNR and CDR2 is FQNEAQ in the germline V gene (reference sequence). The ends lost 5 bases at V and 9 bases at J; junction bases unmatched: 6. The CDR3 region has the DNA TGTGCCAGCAGCACAGGACTAGCGGGGGGCGGTGAGCAGTTCTTC. Translation: CASSTGLAGGGEQFF.

V gene TRBV7-3 combines with J gene TRBJ1-1; D gene unclear. The CDR3 extends over 14 amino acids. V gave up 5 bases and J gave up 6 bases, with 16 bases separating them. CDR1 is SGHTA, CDR2 FQGTGA, per germline. The CDR3 nucleotides read TGTGCCAGCAGCCCTCCCGGACTGGAAGCTGAAGCTTTCTTT. This encodes CASSPPGLEAEAFF.

The chain employs TRBV10-1 and TRBJ2-3; 8 positions match TRBD2. Unmatched junction bases numbered 4, after V lost 4 bases and J lost 1 base. This CDR3 region has 15 residues. Germline assignment: CDR1 WNHNN and CDR2 SYGVQD (reference sequence). The CDR3 coding sequence is TGCGCCAGCAGTGCCCAGCGGGGGCGCACAGATACGCAGTATTTT. Translated, it gives CASSAQRGRTDTQYF.

V and J are TRBV5-6 and TRBJ1-5, with D unclear. The CDR3 consists of 13 residues. The germline CDR1 and CDR2 sequences are SGHDT and YYEEEE. V lost 0 bases and J lost 4, with 5 bases in between. The CDR3 nucleotides are TGTGCCAGCAGCTTGGTCGGGAATCAGCCCCAGCATTTT. Its protein product is CASSLVGNQPQHF.

V is TRBV18 and J is TRBJ2-1; a weak D match, TRBD2 (5 bases). The CDR3 runs 16 residues. Germline assignment: CDR1 KGHSH and CDR2 LQKENI. V lost 0 bases and J 7 bases, leaving 16 bases between the germline ends. The CDR3 coding sequence is TGTGCCAGCTCACCACCTACCGGTGCCCCGGGGAATGAGCAGTTCTTC. Its translation is CASSPPTGAPGNEQFF.

The rearrangement joins TRBV25-1 to TRBJ2-5; a possible D gene is TRBD2 (6 bases). Trimming shortened V by 5 bases and J by 2 bases, and 12 bases separated the two germline ends. The CDR3 consists of 14 residues. Germline CDR1 and CDR2: MGHDK and SYGVNS. The CDR3 sequence: CASSSGGWQETQYF. For the CDR3, the DNA is TGTGCCAGCAGTTCCGGGGGTTGGCAAGAGACCCAGTACTTC.

The V call is TRBV24-1, the J call TRBJ2-7; the D gene is possibly TRBD2 (5 bases). The CDR3 loop spans 15 amino acids. Trimming pared 3 bases from V and 2 bases from J, leaving 13 bases between. Per the germline V gene, CDR1 is KGHDR and CDR2 is SFDVKD. The CDR3 reads CATSDKRTVPYEQYV. CDR3 sequence (DNA): TGTGCCACCAGTGATAAGCGGACTGTCCCCTACGAGCAGTACGTC.

The CDR3 DNA sequence: TGTGCCAGCACTTGGGGGGTCGGAGAAAAACTGTTTTTT. It translates to CASTWGVGEKLFF. The V and J genes are TRBV6-5 and TRBJ1-4, with D tentatively TRBD1 (5 bases). Looked up from germline, CDR1 is MNHEY and CDR2 is SVGAGI. Between the trimmed V and J ends, which lost 7 bases and 8 bases, there was a span of 14 bases. This CDR3 has 13 amino acids.

This rearrangement joins TRBV14 to TRBJ1-1; the D gene is possibly TRBD1 (6 bases). V lost 5 bases, J lost 1 base, and 11 bases lay in between. The CDR3 totals 14 residues. Germline CDR1 SGHDN, CDR2 FVKESK. CDR3 region: CASSRRTANTEAFF. CDR3 sequence (DNA): TGTGCCAGCAGCAGAAGGACAGCGAACACTGAAGCTTTCTTT.

V usage is TRBV5-4 and J usage is TRBJ1-1; 8 bases fit TRBD1. CDR3 length equals 16 residues. The germline gives CDR1 SGHNT, CDR2 YYREEE (reference sequence). The V and J ends lost 0 bases and 3 bases, in that order; junction bases with no gene match: 7. The CDR3: CASSLGQGRRHTEAFF. Written as DNA, the CDR3 is TGTGCCAGCAGCTTGGGACAGGGGAGGAGGCACACTGAAGCTTTCTTT. Variable domain in full (rest from reference TRBV5-4 and TRBJ1-1): ETGVTQSPTHLIKTRGQQVTLRCSSQSGHNTVSWYQQALGQGPQFIFQYYREEENGRGNFPPRFSGLQFPNYSSELNVNALELDDSALYLCASSLGQGRRHTEAFFGQGTRLTVV.

The chain employs TRBV19 and TRBJ1-4, with D unresolved. Trimming pared 4 bases from V and 6 bases from J, leaving 12 bases between. The CDR3 has 14 amino acids. The V gene's germline CDR1 is LNHDA and CDR2 SQIVND (reference sequence). In DNA form, the CDR3 reads TGTGCCAGTAGTAAACAGACCATTGATGAAAAACTGTTTTTT. It yields the protein CASSKQTIDEKLFF.

The chain has TRBV3-1 (or the pseudogene TRBV3-2) and TRBJ1-6; maybe TRBD1 (5 bases). V was cut by 0 bases and J by 7 bases, with 7 bases left in between. Looked up from germline, CDR1 is LGHDT and CDR2 is YNNKEL (reference sequence). The CDR3 covers 14 residues. The DNA of the CDR3 is TGTGCCAGCAGCCAAGAACGGGGGAATTCACCCCTCCACTTT. Amino acid sequence: CASSQERGNSPLHF.

The chain is built from TRBV4-2 and TRBJ2-1, with D uncertain. Germline CDR1 reads LGHNA; CDR2 reads YNFKEQ. CDR3 length equals 13 residues. V dropped 1 base and J dropped 5 bases, with 6 bases sitting between them. The CDR3 DNA is TGTGCCAGCAGCCAAGCTCAGCACAATGAGCAGTTCTTC. Residues: CASSQAQHNEQFF.